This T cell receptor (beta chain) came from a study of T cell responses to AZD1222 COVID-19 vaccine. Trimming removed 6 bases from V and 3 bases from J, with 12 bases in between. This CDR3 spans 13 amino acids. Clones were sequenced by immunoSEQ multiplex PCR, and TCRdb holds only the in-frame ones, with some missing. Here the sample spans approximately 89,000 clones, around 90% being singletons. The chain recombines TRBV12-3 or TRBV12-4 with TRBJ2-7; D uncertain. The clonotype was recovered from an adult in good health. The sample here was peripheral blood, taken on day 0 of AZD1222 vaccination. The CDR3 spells CASRELGIYEQYF. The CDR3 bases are TGTGCCAGCAGGGAGTTAGGGATCTACGAGCAGTACTTC.